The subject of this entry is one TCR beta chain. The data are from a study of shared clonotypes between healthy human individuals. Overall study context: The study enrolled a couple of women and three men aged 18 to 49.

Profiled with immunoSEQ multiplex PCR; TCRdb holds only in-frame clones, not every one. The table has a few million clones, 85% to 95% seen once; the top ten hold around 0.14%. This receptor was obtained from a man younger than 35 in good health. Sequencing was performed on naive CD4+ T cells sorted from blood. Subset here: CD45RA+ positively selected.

The CDR3 coding sequence is TGTGCCAGCTCACCAATGACTTCTCCGGGAGCCTACGAGCAGTACTTC. The encoded protein is CASSPMTSPGAYEQYF. V gene TRBV18 combines with J gene TRBJ2-7; maybe TRBD2 (6 bases). The germline CDR1 and CDR2 sequences are KGHSH and LQKENI. CDR3 size: 16 residues. The V end lost 2 bases, the J end lost 2 bases, and 16 bases lay between the germline ends.